The 8 T cell receptor beta chains reported below all come from one sample, sequenced in a study of T cell responses to AZD1222 COVID-19 vaccine. TCRdb keeps only in-frame clones here, not all; method: immunoSEQ multiplex PCR. Here the sample spans some 150,000 clones, roughly 92% being singletons. This specimen was peripheral blood, taken on day 0 of AZD1222 vaccination. These TCRs come from an adult in good health.

The J gene is TRBJ1-2, the V gene TRBV28; 9 nucleotides agree with TRBD1. The trim removed 5 bases at V and 4 bases at J, leaving 2 bases unmatched. The CDR3 covers 13 residues. Germline loops: CDR1 MDHEN, CDR2 SYDVKM. CDR3 residues: CASSPDRGYGYTF. CDR3 sequence (DNA): TGTGCCAGCAGTCCGGACAGGGGCTATGGCTACACCTTC.

A single count supports this clone. The chain uses TRBV2 and TRBJ1-1, with 7 bases identical to TRBD1. V shed 8 bases, J shed 6 bases, and the junction held 6 bases outside the gene matches. The CDR3 is 12 amino acids. Germline values: CDR1 SNHLY, CDR2 FYNNEI. The CDR3 region is CASRIGTAEAFF. CDR3 nucleotide sequence: TGTGCCAGCCGAATCGGGACAGCTGAAGCTTTCTTT.

The chain has TRBV19 and TRBJ2-1, with 11 bases lining up with TRBD2. Looked up from germline, CDR1 is LNHDA and CDR2 is SQIVND (reference sequence). With V trimmed by 2 bases and J by 8 bases, 14 bases remained unmatched. CDR3 length equals 18 residues. DNA for the CDR3: TGTGCCAGTAGTATAAATCCCGGGACTAGCGGTCGGGGGGATGAGCAGTTCTTC. This encodes CASSINPGTSGRGDEQFF.

V usage is TRBV4-2 and J usage is TRBJ1-4; D is perhaps TRBD1 (5 bases). The CDR3 covers 16 residues. The germline V gene encodes CDR1 LGHNA and CDR2 YNFKEQ. Trimming took off 5 bases at V and 0 bases at J, with 13 bases between the two ends. CDR3 sequence: CASSYRQLSTNEKLFF. The CDR3 bases are TGTGCCAGCAGCTACAGACAGTTGTCAACTAATGAAAAACTGTTTTTT.

This chain links TRBV7-8 with TRBJ2-4; possible D gene TRBD2, 7 bases. The germline V gene encodes CDR1 SGHVS and CDR2 FQNEAQ. Trimming cost V 5 bases and J 6 bases, with 14 bases left between them. The CDR3 is made up of 14 amino acids. The CDR3 region is CASSPYREGNIQYF. As DNA, the CDR3 is TGTGCCAGCAGCCCGTACAGGGAGGGAAACATTCAGTACTTC.

The chain uses TRBV29-1 and TRBJ2-7; D might be TRBD1 or TRBD2, each matching 7 bases. The CDR3 is 12 amino acids. Trimming shortened V by 3 bases and J by 6 bases, and 12 bases separated the two germline ends. In germline, CDR1 is SQVTM, CDR2 ANQGSEA. The CDR3: CSVEGGGREQYF. In nucleotides, the CDR3 is TGCAGCGTTGAGGGAGGGGGCCGCGAGCAGTACTTC.

This chain uses TRBV29-1 with TRBJ2-7; maybe TRBD2 (5 bases). The CDR3 runs 14 residues. Germline V gives CDR1 SQVTM, CDR2 ANQGSEA. The V end lost 4 bases, the J end lost 3 bases, and 16 bases lay between the germline ends. The CDR3 sequence is CSVGGNFGLYEQYF. DNA for the CDR3: TGCAGCGTTGGAGGGAACTTCGGTCTCTACGAGCAGTACTTC.

The rearrangement links TRBV10-1 to TRBJ2-1, with D maybe TRBD2 (6 bases). Germline CDR1 and CDR2: WNHNN and SYGVQD (reference sequence). V lost 0 bases, J lost 9 bases, and 15 bases lay in between. This CDR3 region has 15 residues. The CDR3 here is CASSESRGARGEQFF. The CDR3 DNA sequence: TGCGCCAGCAGTGAGTCGAGGGGCGCGCGGGGTGAGCAGTTCTTC.